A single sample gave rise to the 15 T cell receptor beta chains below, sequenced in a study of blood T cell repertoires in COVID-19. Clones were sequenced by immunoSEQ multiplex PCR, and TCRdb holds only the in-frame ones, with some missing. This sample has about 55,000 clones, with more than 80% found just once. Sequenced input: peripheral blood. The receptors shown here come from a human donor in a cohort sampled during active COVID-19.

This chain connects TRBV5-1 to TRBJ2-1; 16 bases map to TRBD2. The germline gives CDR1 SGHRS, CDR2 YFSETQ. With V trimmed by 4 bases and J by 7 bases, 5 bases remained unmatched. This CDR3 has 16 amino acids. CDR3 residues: CASSLGLAGGPNEQFF. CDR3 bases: TGCGCCAGCAGCCTGGGACTAGCGGGAGGGCCGAATGAGCAGTTCTTC. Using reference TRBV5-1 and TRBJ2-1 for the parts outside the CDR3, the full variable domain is KAGVTQTPRYLIKTRGQQVTLSCSPISGHRSVSWYQQTPGQGLQFLFEYFSETQRNKGNFPGRFSGRQFSNSRSEMNVSTLELGDSALYLCASSLGLAGGPNEQFFGPGTRLTVL.

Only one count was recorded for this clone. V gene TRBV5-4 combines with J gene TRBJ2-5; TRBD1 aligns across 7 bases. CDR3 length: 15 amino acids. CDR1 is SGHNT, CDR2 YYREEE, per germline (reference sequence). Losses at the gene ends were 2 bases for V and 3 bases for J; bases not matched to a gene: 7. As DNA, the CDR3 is TGTGCCAGCAGCTTTCCGGACAGGATGAAAGAGACCCAGTACTTC. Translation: CASSFPDRMKETQYF.

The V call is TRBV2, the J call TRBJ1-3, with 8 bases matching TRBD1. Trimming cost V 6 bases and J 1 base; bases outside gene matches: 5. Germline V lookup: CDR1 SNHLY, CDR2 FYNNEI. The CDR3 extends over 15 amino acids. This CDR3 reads CASRGDRRSGNTIYF. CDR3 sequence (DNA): TGTGCCAGCAGGGGGGACAGGAGGTCTGGAAACACCATATATTTT.

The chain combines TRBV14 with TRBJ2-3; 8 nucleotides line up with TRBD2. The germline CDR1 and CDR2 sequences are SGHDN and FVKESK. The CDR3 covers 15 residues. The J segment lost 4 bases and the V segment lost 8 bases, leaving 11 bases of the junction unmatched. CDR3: CASSRRTSLPDTQYF. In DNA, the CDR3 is TGTGCCAGCTCCCGCCGGACTAGCCTACCAGATACGCAGTATTTT.

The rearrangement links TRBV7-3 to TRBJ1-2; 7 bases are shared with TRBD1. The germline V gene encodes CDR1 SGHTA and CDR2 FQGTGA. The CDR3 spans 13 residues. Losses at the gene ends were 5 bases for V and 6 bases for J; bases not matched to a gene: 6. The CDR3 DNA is TGTGCCAGCAGCCGTGACAGGGATAATGGCTACACCTTC. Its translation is CASSRDRDNGYTF.

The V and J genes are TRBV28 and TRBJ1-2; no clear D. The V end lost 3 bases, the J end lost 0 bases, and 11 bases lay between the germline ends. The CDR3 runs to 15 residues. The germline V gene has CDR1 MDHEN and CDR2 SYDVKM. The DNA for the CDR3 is TGTGCCAGCAGTTTCCCCGGACTGACTAACTATGGCTACACCTTC. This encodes CASSFPGLTNYGYTF.

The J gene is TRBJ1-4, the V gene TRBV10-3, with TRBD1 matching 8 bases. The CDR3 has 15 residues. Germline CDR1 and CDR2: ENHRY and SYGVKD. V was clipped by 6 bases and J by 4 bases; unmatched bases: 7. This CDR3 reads CAISTGTGLNEKLFF. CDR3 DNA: TGTGCCATCAGCACCGGGACAGGACTTAATGAAAAACTGTTTTTT.

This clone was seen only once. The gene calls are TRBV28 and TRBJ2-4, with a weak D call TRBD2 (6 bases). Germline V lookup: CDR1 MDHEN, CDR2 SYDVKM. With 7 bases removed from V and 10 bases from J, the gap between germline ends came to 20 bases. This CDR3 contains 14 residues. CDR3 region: CASNKLGTRGIQYF. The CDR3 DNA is TGTGCCAGCAATAAACTCGGGACTCGGGGAATTCAGTACTTC.

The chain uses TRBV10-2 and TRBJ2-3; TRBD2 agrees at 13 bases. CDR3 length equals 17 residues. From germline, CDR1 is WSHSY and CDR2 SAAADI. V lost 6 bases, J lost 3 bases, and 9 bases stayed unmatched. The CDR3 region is CASRHPTSGRATDTQYF. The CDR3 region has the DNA TGCGCCAGCAGGCACCCCACTAGCGGGAGGGCTACAGATACGCAGTATTTT.

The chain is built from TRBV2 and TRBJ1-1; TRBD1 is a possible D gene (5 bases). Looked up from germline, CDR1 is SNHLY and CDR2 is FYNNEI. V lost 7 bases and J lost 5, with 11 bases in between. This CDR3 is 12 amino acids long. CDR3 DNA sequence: TGTGCCAGCAATCTCAGGGTTACTGAAGCTTTCTTT. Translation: CASNLRVTEAFF.

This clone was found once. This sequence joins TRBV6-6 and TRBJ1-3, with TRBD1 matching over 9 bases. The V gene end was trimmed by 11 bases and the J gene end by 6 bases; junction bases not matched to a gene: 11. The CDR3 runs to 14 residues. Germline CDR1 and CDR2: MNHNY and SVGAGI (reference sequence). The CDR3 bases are TGTGCCTCCAAACCCGGGACAGGGACAAACACCATATATTTT. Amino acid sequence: CASKPGTGTNTIYF.

CDR3 region: CASSYVRGQTYEQYF. CDR3 DNA sequence: TGTGCCAGCAGTTACGTTCGCGGACAGACCTACGAGCAGTACTTC. J is TRBJ2-7 and V is TRBV6-5; D perhaps matches TRBD1 (6 bases). Germline V lookup: CDR1 MNHEY, CDR2 SVGAGI. This CDR3 contains 15 residues. The V and J ends lost 2 bases and 2 bases respectively, with 13 bases between them.

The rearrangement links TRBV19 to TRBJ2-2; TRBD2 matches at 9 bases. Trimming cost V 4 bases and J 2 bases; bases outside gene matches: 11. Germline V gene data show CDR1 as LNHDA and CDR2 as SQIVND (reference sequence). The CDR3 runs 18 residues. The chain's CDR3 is CASSKRLAEPPNTGELFF. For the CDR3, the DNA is TGTGCCAGTAGTAAGCGACTAGCGGAACCTCCAAACACCGGGGAGCTGTTTTTT.

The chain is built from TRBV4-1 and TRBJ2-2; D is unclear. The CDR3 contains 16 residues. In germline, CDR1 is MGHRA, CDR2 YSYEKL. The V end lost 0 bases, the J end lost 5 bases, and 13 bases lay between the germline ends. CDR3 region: CASSQDDSRETGELFF. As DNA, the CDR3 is TGCGCCAGCAGCCAAGATGATAGCCGAGAAACCGGGGAGCTGTTTTTT.

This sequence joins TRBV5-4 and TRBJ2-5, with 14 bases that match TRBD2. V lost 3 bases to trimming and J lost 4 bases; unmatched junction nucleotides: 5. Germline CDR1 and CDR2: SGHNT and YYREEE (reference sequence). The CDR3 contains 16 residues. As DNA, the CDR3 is TGTGCCAGCAGCTCGGGACTAGCGGGGGAACGAGAGACCCAGTACTTC. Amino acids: CASSSGLAGERETQYF.